This TCR beta chain stems from a study of shared clonotypes between healthy human individuals. The V and J ends lost 7 bases and 0 bases respectively, with 6 bases between them. Per germline, CDR1 DFQATT and CDR2 SNEGSKA (reference sequence). This CDR3 comprises 11 residues. This clone was observed a single time. Genomic DNA of each subset was evenly split across several immunoSEQ plates. Assay: immunoSEQ multiplex PCR; the TCRdb copy retains only in-frame clones and omits some. The sample lists some 1.5 million clones; around 97% were seen once. All participating donors were Caucasian adults from Nashville, Tennessee. In the CD4+ fraction, cells were divided into CD45RA+ naive and CD45RA-negative memory subsets.

Sequenced sample: naive CD4+ T cells sorted from blood. The subset here: CD45RA+ positively selected. The gene calls are TRBV20-1 and TRBJ2-5; D call uncertain. The source is a man aged 25 to 40 in good health. This CDR3 reads CSGGDQETQYF. The DNA for the CDR3 is TGCAGTGGAGGTGACCAAGAGACCCAGTACTTC.